A selection of T cell receptor beta chains follows, all from one sample in a study of blood T cell repertoires in COVID-19. The method was immunoSEQ multiplex PCR; TCRdb's version includes in-frame clones alone and lacks a portion of them. The table lists 88,000 or so clones, approximately 86% of them singletons. The specimen sequenced was peripheral blood. These receptors all come from a man aged 60 to 69 with acute or convalescent COVID-19. The CDR3 runs from the conserved cysteine through the conserved F or W. Fields, in order: J gene, D gene, clone size, V gene, CDR3 length, CDR3 protein, CDR3 DNA. A D gene is named only where the DNA matches it firmly. A clone size is listed for some rows: how often the clone was seen (once, few, many), or a class if it is expanded.

>TRBJ1-2|NA|NA|TRBV4-3|13
CASSQEDGYGYTF
TGCGCCAGCAGCCAGGAGGATGGCTATGGCTACACCTTC
>TRBJ2-3|TRBD2|NA|TRBV4-1|17
CASSQGLAGTYLGNQYF
TGCGCCAGCAGCCAGGGACTAGCGGGTACCTACCTCGGTAATCAGTATTTT
>TRBJ1-1|TRBD1|NA|TRBV12-3/TRBV12-4|13
CASRRQGAAEAFF
TGTGCCAGCAGGCGACAGGGGGCGGCTGAAGCTTTCTTT
>TRBJ2-5|NA|NA|TRBV13|16
CASSLVRRTVQETQYF
TGTGCCAGCAGCTTAGTCCGCCGGACAGTACAAGAGACCCAGTACTTC
>TRBJ2-7|NA|NA|TRBV29-1|13
CSVGEGVRDEQYF
TGCAGCGTTGGGGAGGGGGTGAGAGACGAGCAGTACTTC
>TRBJ2-7|TRBD1|once|TRBV11-2|15
CASSLEGQGAGEQYF
TGTGCCAGCAGCTTAGAAGGACAGGGGGCCGGCGAGCAGTACTTC
>TRBJ2-2|NA|NA|TRBV5-1|13
CASRLGGTGELFF
TGCGCCAGCAGGTTAGGGGGCACCGGGGAGCTGTTTTTT
>TRBJ2-1|TRBD1|NA|TRBV5-1|16
CASSLSTGGSYNEQFF
TGCGCCAGCAGCTTGTCAACAGGGGGCTCCTACAATGAGCAGTTCTTC
>TRBJ2-1|NA|few|TRBV12-5|15
CASGLDSGPYNEQFF
TGTGCTAGTGGTCTGGATAGCGGACCCTACAATGAGCAGTTCTTC
>TRBJ1-2|NA|NA|TRBV27|14
CASSLSGRVIGYTF
TGTGCCAGCAGTTTATCAGGCAGGGTGATTGGCTACACCTTC
>TRBJ2-2|NA|NA|TRBV10-3|14
CATRSSADTGELFF
TGTGCCACGAGATCGTCTGCGGACACCGGGGAGCTGTTTTTT
>TRBJ2-5|NA|NA|TRBV7-8|14
CASSLGASWETQYF
TGTGCCAGCAGCTTAGGGGCCAGCTGGGAGACCCAGTACTTC
>TRBJ1-1|NA|NA|TRBV18|17
CASSPLRGGWRGTEAFF
TGTGCCAGCTCACCATTACGGGGAGGGTGGCGCGGCACTGAAGCTTTCTTT
>TRBJ1-2|NA|NA|TRBV3-1/TRBV3-2|14
CASSPAAGIYGYTF
TGTGCCAGCAGCCCAGCAGCGGGAATCTATGGCTACACCTTC
>TRBJ1-5|NA|NA|TRBV21-1|12
CASSLRAYTQHF
TGTGCCAGCAGCTTGAGGGCCTACACCCAGCATTTT
>TRBJ2-7|TRBD2|NA|TRBV29-1|12
CSVVAGVYEQYF
TGCAGCGTTGTGGCGGGGGTTTACGAGCAGTACTTC
>TRBJ2-1|NA|NA|TRBV20-1|11
CSASLFGEQFF
TGCAGTGCCAGTCTGTTCGGTGAGCAGTTCTTC
>TRBJ2-2|NA|NA|TRBV5-5|13
CASPRVGTGELFF
TGTGCCAGCCCCAGGGTAGGTACCGGGGAGCTGTTTTTT
>TRBJ1-5|NA|NA|TRBV7-2|15
CASSLDRAGNQPQHF
TGTGCCAGCAGCTTAGACAGGGCTGGCAATCAGCCCCAGCATTTT
>TRBJ2-5|TRBD2|once|TRBV19|12
CASRGGGETQYF
TGTGCCAGTCGGGGCGGGGGGGAGACCCAGTACTTC
>TRBJ1-2|TRBD1|once|TRBV5-4|17
CASSLDLKGQGNYGYTF
TGTGCCAGCAGCTTGGATCTTAAAGGACAGGGAAACTATGGCTACACCTTC